These 3 T cell receptor beta chains were all obtained from the same sample, sequenced in a study of radiotherapy plus CTLA-4 blockade in lung cancer. The table came from immunoSEQ multiplex PCR; TCRdb's copy has only in-frame clones and leaves some out. The sample shows around 80,000 clones, 60% to 85% of them seen only once. This specimen was peripheral blood, taken from a patient treated with radiotherapy plus ipilimumab. The receptors shown here come from a human donor with non-small cell lung cancer whose response to radiotherapy plus ipilimumab could not be evaluated. Some clones in this sample may be carry-over from other donors' samples.

The genes are TRBV4-1 and TRBJ2-1, with D unresolved. CDR3 size: 12 residues. Germline V gene lookup returns CDR1 MGHRA and CDR2 YSYEKL. V was cut by 4 bases and J by 6 bases, with 7 bases left in between. This CDR3 reads CASSLSRNEQFF. In DNA form, the CDR3 reads TGCGCCAGCAGCCTCTCCCGCAATGAGCAGTTCTTC.

The chain employs TRBV19 and TRBJ2-7, with 7 positions matching TRBD1. The CDR3 length is 15 residues. The germline V gene has CDR1 LNHDA and CDR2 SQIVND (reference sequence). The J segment lost 3 bases and the V segment lost 6 bases, leaving 11 bases of the junction unmatched. CDR3 sequence (DNA): TGTGCCAGTAGACGAACCGGGACAGAACTCTACGAGCAGTACTTC. Translated, it gives CASRRTGTELYEQYF.

V usage is TRBV18 and J usage is TRBJ2-5, with 8 bases lining up with TRBD1. Trimming cost V 5 bases and J 1 base; bases outside gene matches: 6. The CDR3 extends over 15 amino acids. Germline CDR1 is KGHSH and CDR2 is LQKENI. Here the CDR3 reads CASSSTGVGQETQYF. DNA of the CDR3: TGTGCCAGCTCATCGACAGGGGTTGGCCAAGAGACCCAGTACTTC. Using reference TRBV18 and TRBJ2-5 for the parts outside the CDR3, the full variable domain is NAGVMQNPRHLVRRRGQEARLRCSPMKGHSHVYWYRQLPEEGLKFMVYLQKENIIDESGMPKERFSAEFPKEGPSILRIQQVVRGDSAAYFCASSSTGVGQETQYFGPGTRLLVL.